A selection of T cell receptor beta chains follows, all from one sample in a study of CD8+ T cells in alopecia areata. The table came from immunoSEQ multiplex PCR; TCRdb's copy has only in-frame clones and leaves some out. The sample contains 200,000 to 250,000 clones, roughly 57% of which appear only once. The source was CD4+ T cells sorted from blood, collected at week 0. The receptors come from a human donor with alopecia areata. Both conserved end residues are part of each CDR3.

v_call,j_call,cdr3_aa
TRBV5-1,TRBJ2-4,CASSSGDKNIQYF
TRBV5-1,TRBJ1-1,CASSLIPKNTEAFF
TRBV27,TRBJ1-2,CASSHSRDRGYTF
TRBV29-1,TRBJ2-7,CSVGTGPFSYEQYF
TRBV6-5,TRBJ2-7,CASSYWVGGKSYEQYF
TRBV25-1,TRBJ1-2,CASSSYGKDGYTF
TRBV19,TRBJ1-2,CASTPTGIGYTF
TRBV7-2,TRBJ2-5,CASTGSGVGETQYF
TRBV4-2,TRBJ2-7,CASSQDPRQGGRQYF
TRBV29-1,TRBJ1-6,CSVGQGNSPLHF
TRBV18,TRBJ2-7,CASSPGTGYEQYF
TRBV30,TRBJ1-5,CAWSRTGGGNQPQHF
TRBV6-1,TRBJ2-7,CASRLAGGNEQYF
TRBV7-8,TRBJ2-3,CASSQRGGLGTDTQYF
TRBV30,TRBJ2-1,CAWSPPLAGAANEQFF
TRBV7-6,TRBJ1-3,CASSRNGPDGGSGNTIYF
TRBV7-8,TRBJ1-6,CASSANRGYGNSPLHF
TRBV29-1,TRBJ1-1,CSVEALTGSTEAFF
TRBV29-1,TRBJ2-1,CSVGFYSPNYNEQFF
TRBV5-1,TRBJ2-2,CASSRTGDTGELFF
TRBV30,TRBJ2-7,CAWSNVTGFYEQYF
TRBV23-1,TRBJ2-7,CASSHRGDSLYEQYF
TRBV7-8,TRBJ2-7,CASSPRGQGREQYF